One and the same sample provided the 11 T cell receptor beta chains below, sequenced in a study of shared clonotypes between healthy human individuals. Only in-frame clones appear in the TCRdb table, and some are missing; sequencing was by immunoSEQ multiplex PCR. The sample has some 2,000,000 clones; approximately 95% are singletons. Sequencing used naive CD4+ T cells sorted from blood. The subset was: CD45RA+ positively selected. The receptors shown here come from a man younger than 35 in good health.

Remarks on this clone: Sequence at one end of the junction differs from germline and may be a read error. V usage is TRBV5-1 and J usage is TRBJ2-7; 9 bases line up with TRBD2. Germline V gene data show CDR1 as SGHRS and CDR2 as YFSETQ. The CDR3 runs 15 residues. Here the CDR3 DNA reads TGCGCCAGCAGCTTGGAGGGGACTAGCTCCCACGAGCAGTACTTC. Translation gives CASSLEGTSSHEQYF.

The V and J genes are TRBV11-2 and TRBJ2-2, with TRBD2 matching over 7 bases. V was pared by 8 bases and J by 6 bases, with 6 bases of the junction left unmatched. This CDR3 spans 13 amino acids. Germline V gives CDR1 SGHAT, CDR2 FQNNGV. For the CDR3, the DNA is TGTGCCAGCGGGAGGGGAATCCCCGGGGAGCTGTTTTTT. Translating gives CASGRGIPGELFF. Full variable domain (missing parts from reference TRBV11-2 and TRBJ2-2): EAGVAQSPRYKIIEKRQSVAFWCNPISGHATLYWYQQILGQGPKLLIQFQNNGVVDDSQLPKDRFSAERLKGVDSTLKIQPAKLEDSAVYLCASGRGIPGELFFGEGSRLTVL.

V is TRBV19 and J is TRBJ1-5; perhaps TRBD1 as D (5 bases). Germline loops: CDR1 LNHDA, CDR2 SQIVND (reference sequence). The length of the CDR3 is 13 residues. V lost 5 bases to trimming and J lost 11 bases, with 16 bases between them. The CDR3 sequence: CASSQNSGWAQHF. In nucleotides, the CDR3 is TGTGCCAGTAGTCAAAATTCAGGGTGGGCCCAGCATTTT.

This clone was counted a single time. This same CDR3 is encoded by further DNA sequences in the sample. The chain employs TRBV6-1 and TRBJ1-3; D gene unclear. Trimming took 2 bases from V and 3 from J, leaving 2 bases between them. The CDR3 is 12 residues long. Germline CDR1 is MNHNS and CDR2 is SASEGT. The CDR3: CASSEIGNTIYF. The DNA of the CDR3 is TGTGCCAGCAGTGAAATTGGAAACACCATATATTTT.

This clone was seen once. The sample contains more than one DNA sequence encoding this CDR3. V gene TRBV11-2 combines with J gene TRBJ1-5, with 7 bases matching TRBD1. The germline V gene has CDR1 SGHAT and CDR2 FQNNGV. J lost 4 bases, V lost 5 bases, and 2 bases had no gene match. This CDR3 comprises 13 residues. The DNA for the CDR3 is TGTGCCAGCAGCCAGGACAGGAATCAGCCCCAGCATTTT. Translating gives CASSQDRNQPQHF. The full variable domain, with the rest looked up from reference TRBV11-2 and TRBJ1-5, is EAGVAQSPRYKIIEKRQSVAFWCNPISGHATLYWYQQILGQGPKLLIQFQNNGVVDDSQLPKDRFSAERLKGVDSTLKIQPAKLEDSAVYLCASSQDRNQPQHFGDGTRLSIL.

The rearrangement uses TRBV5-5 and TRBJ2-7; D gene unclear. The CDR3 extends over 15 amino acids. Per the germline V gene, CDR1 is SGHKS and CDR2 is YYEKEE (reference sequence). V dropped 2 bases and J dropped 0 bases, with 12 bases sitting between them. The CDR3 spells CASSFTLGPSYEQYF. The CDR3 bases are TGTGCCAGCAGCTTTACACTCGGACCCTCCTACGAGCAGTACTTC.

The rearrangement links TRBV7-6 to TRBJ2-7; 7 nucleotides match TRBD1. The V gene end was trimmed by 4 bases and the J gene end by 3 bases; junction bases not matched to a gene: 12. The CDR3 covers 16 residues. Germline CDR1 SGHVS, CDR2 FNYEAQ. CDR3 DNA: TGTGCCAGCAGCTCTCAGAAGGGGGCCCGCCACTACGAGCAGTACTTC. This translates into CASSSQKGARHYEQYF.

Here the CDR3 reads CASSQRAESGGVGTQYF. The CDR3 DNA follows: TGCGCCAGCAGCCAAAGGGCGGAAAGCGGGGGGGTCGGGACCCAGTACTTC. V and J are TRBV4-1 and TRBJ2-5; 10 bases are shared with TRBD2. The CDR3 is 17 residues long. After removal of 2 bases from V and 7 bases from J, the junction contained 13 bases not matched to a gene. Germline V CDR1 and CDR2: MGHRA, YSYEKL.

V is TRBV19 and J is TRBJ2-7; 7 bases are shared with TRBD1. This CDR3 has 13 amino acids. Losses at the gene ends were 5 bases for V and 3 bases for J; bases not matched to a gene: 4. Germline V gives CDR1 LNHDA, CDR2 SQIVND (reference sequence). The CDR3 bases are TGTGCCAGTAGTCGGGCAGGGGGCTACGAGCAGTACTTC. Translation: CASSRAGGYEQYF.

The chain recombines TRBV30 with TRBJ2-3; 8 bases are a match to TRBD2. V lost 2 bases and J lost 8; bases outside the gene matches: 9. The CDR3 length is 14 residues. The germline V gene encodes CDR1 GTSNPN and CDR2 SVGIG (reference sequence). CDR3 nucleotides: TGTGCCTGGAGTTTGGCGGGAGGCACCGCTACGCAGTATTTT. It is translated as CAWSLAGGTATQYF.

The rearrangement uses TRBV6-5 and TRBJ2-7; D might be TRBD1 or TRBD2, each matching 5 bases. The germline CDR1 and CDR2 sequences are MNHEY and SVGAGI. The CDR3 spans 12 residues. V was cut by 8 bases and J by 3 bases, with 11 bases left in between. The chain's CDR3 is CASRDGFYEQYF. CDR3 nucleotide sequence: TGTGCCAGCCGGGACGGATTCTACGAGCAGTACTTC.